The sequence of this T cell receptor beta chain was determined in a study of blood T cells in healthy people across ages. Using a J-beta primer mix together with a sample-barcoded 5' primer, a second PCR was run for roughly 6 to 12 cycles. One entry per CDR3 protein results from TCRdb running MiXCR on the 5' RACE reads. The sample contains about a million distinct CDR3 sequences, roughly 50% of which appear only once. CDR1 is SQVTM and CDR2 is ANQGSEA in the germline V gene. V was pared by 3 bases and J by 6 bases, with 7 bases of the junction left unmatched. The CDR3 extends over 13 amino acids. This receptor was obtained from a man aged 30 to 45 in good health. Sequencing input: blood. This rearrangement joins TRBV29-1 to TRBJ2-7; 8 nucleotides line up with TRBD1. The CDR3 is CSVDRGRIGEQYF. The CDR3 DNA follows: TGCAGCGTTGACAGGGGGCGGATTGGCGAGCAGTACTTC.